This T cell receptor (beta chain) originates from a study of human T cells and chemical hapten exposure. CDR1 is SGHDN and CDR2 is FVKESK in the germline V gene. The CDR3 consists of 16 residues. Between the trimmed V and J ends, which lost 4 bases and 5 bases, there was a span of 17 bases. This clonotype was recorded at least ten times. The sample's time point: patch test 2, 6 weeks after DPC sensitization. Treatment described: therapeutic diphenylcyclopropenone sensitization with weekly scalp DPC. TCRdb analysed the RACE reads with MiXCR anew, one entry per CDR3 protein. The repertoire includes about 140,000 distinct CDR3 sequences, about 12% of them detected once, and around 1.4% sits in the top ten.

The chain recombines TRBV14 with TRBJ2-2, with a possible D match to TRBD1 (6 bases). The sequenced sample was whole blood, obtained in connection with sensitization to the hapten diphenylcyclopropenone (DPC). The sequence was collected from a woman between 45 and 60 years old with alopecia areata. Some clones in this sample may be carry-over from other donors' samples. The DNA of the CDR3 is TGTGCCAGCAGCCGCCGCCAGGGGATAGGGACCGGGGAGCTGTTTTTT. Its translation is CASSRRQGIGTGELFF.